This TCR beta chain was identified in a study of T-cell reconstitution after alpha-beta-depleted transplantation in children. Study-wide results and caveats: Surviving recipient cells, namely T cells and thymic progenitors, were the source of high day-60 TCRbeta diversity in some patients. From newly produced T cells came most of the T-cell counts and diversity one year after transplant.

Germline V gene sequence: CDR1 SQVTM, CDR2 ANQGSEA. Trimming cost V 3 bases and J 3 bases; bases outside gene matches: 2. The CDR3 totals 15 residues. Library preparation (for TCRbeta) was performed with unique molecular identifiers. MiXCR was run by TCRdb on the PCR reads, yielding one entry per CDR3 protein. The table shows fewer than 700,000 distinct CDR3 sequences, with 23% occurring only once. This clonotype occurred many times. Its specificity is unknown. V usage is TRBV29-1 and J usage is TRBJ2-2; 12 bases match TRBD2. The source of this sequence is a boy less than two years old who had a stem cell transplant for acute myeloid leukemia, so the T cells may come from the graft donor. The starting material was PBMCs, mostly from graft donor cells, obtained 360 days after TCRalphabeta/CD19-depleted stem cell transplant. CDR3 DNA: TGCAGCGTTGATACTAGCGGGGGGCACACCGGGGAGCTGTTTTTT. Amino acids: CSVDTSGGHTGELFF.